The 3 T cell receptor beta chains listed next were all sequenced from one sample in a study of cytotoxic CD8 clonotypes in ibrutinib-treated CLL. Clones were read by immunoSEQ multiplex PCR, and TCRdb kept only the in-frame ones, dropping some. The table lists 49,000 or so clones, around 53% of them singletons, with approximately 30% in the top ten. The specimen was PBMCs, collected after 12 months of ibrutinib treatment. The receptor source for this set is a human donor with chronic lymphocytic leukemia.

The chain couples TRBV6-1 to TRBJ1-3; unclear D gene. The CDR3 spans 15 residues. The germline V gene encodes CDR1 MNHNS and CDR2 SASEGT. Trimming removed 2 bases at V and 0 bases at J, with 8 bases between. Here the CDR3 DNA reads TGTGCCAGCAGTGAACGTGGAGGCTCTGGAAACACCATATATTTT. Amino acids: CASSERGGSGNTIYF.

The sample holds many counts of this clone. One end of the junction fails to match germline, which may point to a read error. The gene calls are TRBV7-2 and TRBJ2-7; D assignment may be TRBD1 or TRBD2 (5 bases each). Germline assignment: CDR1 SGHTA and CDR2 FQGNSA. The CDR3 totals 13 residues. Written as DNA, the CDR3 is TGTGCCAGCAGCTTAGATCCCCGGGACGACGGACACTTC. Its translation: CASSLDPRDDGHF.

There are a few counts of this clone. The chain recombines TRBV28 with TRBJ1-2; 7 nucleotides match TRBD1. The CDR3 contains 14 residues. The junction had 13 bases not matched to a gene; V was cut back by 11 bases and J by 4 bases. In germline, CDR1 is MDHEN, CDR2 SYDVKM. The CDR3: CACWTGLRGYGYTF. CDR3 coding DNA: TGTGCCTGCTGGACAGGCCTAAGGGGCTATGGCTACACCTTC.